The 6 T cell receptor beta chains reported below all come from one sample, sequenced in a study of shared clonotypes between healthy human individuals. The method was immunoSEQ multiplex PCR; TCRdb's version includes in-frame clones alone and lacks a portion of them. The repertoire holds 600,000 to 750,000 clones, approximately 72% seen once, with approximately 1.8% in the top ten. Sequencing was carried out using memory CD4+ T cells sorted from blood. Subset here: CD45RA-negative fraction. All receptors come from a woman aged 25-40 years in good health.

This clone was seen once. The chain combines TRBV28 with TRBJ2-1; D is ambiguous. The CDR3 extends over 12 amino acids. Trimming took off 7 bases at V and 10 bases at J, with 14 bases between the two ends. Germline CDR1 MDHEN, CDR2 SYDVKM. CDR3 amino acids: CASTASAWEQFF. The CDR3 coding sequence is TGTGCCAGCACGGCGAGTGCGTGGGAGCAGTTCTTC.

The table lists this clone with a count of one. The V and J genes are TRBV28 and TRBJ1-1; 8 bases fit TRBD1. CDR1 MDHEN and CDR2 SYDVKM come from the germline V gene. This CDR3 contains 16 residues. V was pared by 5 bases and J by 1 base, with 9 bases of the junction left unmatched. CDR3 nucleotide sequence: TGTGCCAGCAGTACGACTTCGACAGGGGCGAACACTGAAGCTTTCTTT. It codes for CASSTTSTGANTEAFF.

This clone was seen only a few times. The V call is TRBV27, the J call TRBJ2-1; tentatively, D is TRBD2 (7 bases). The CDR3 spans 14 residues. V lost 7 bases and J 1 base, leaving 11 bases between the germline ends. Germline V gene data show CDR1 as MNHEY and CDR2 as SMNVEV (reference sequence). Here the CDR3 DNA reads TGTGCCAGCAAGGGGGACTATTCCTACAATGAGCAGTTCTTC. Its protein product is CASKGDYSYNEQFF.

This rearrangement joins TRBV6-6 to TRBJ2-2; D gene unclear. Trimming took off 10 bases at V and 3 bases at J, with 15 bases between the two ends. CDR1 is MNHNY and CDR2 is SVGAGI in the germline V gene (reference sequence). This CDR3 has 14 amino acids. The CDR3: CATGSPHDTGELFF. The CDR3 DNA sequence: TGTGCCACCGGAAGCCCTCATGACACCGGGGAGCTGTTTTTT.

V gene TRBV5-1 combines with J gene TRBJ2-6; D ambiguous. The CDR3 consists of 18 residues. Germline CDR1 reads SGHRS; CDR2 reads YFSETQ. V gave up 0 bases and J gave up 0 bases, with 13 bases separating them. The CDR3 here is CASSLAGQASSGANVLTF. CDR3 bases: TGCGCCAGCAGCTTGGCCGGGCAGGCTTCCTCTGGGGCCAACGTCCTGACTTTC.

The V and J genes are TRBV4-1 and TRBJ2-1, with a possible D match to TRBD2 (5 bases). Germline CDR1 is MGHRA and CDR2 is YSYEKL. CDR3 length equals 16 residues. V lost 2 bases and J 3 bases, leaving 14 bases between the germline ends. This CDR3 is CASSQFSGSGYNEQFF. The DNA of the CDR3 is TGCGCCAGCAGCCAATTTTCGGGATCCGGCTACAATGAGCAGTTCTTC.